One sample yielded the 20 T cell receptor beta chains listed below, sequenced in a study of T cells in Graves' hyperthyroidism and ophthalmopathy. The source material, RNA transcripts, was used to amplify TCR beta CDR3 regions. Using the HTBI primer set, a first-round RT-PCR was run on the TCR CDR3. From the multiplex PCR reads, TCRdb called clonotypes with MiXCR, one entry per CDR3 protein. The data hold roughly 170,000 distinct CDR3 sequences, with over 15% observed a single time. The sample consisted of blood. The receptors were gathered from a woman aged 45-65 years with Graves' hyperthyroidism.

This clonotype appeared many times. The chain recombines TRBV6-1 with TRBJ1-6; D might be TRBD1 (5 bases). In germline, CDR1 is MNHNS, CDR2 SASEGT. V dropped 10 bases and J dropped 3 bases, with 19 bases sitting between them. The CDR3 runs to 16 residues. The CDR3 region is CATRALLGDYNSPLHF. The CDR3 nucleotides read TGTGCCACCAGGGCCCTCTTGGGGGACTATAATTCACCCCTCCACTTT.

The chain combines TRBV9 with TRBJ1-5, with 7 bases that match TRBD1. Germline V gene data show CDR1 as SGDLS and CDR2 as YYNGEE. The CDR3 extends over 15 amino acids. V was pared by 4 bases and J by 6 bases, with 10 bases of the junction left unmatched. In nucleotides, the CDR3 is TGTGCCAGCAGCCCCAGCTCAGGGGGGGGTCAGCCCCAGCATTTT. Translation: CASSPSSGGGQPQHF.

This clonotype has a count of ten or more. The rearrangement links TRBV27 to TRBJ2-1; D is unresolved. Between the trimmed V and J ends, which lost 10 bases and 5 bases, there was a span of 24 bases. The CDR3 has 16 amino acids. CDR1 is MNHEY, CDR2 SMNVEV, per germline (reference sequence). The CDR3 spells CATHGPFAGFDNEQFF. In nucleotides, the CDR3 is TGTGCCACCCATGGACCCTTCGCTGGTTTTGACAATGAGCAGTTCTTC.

This clonotype was detected a few times. V is TRBV7-9 and J is TRBJ2-2; D may be TRBD1 (6 bases). This CDR3 has 15 amino acids. Germline V gene data show CDR1 as SEHNR and CDR2 as FQNEAQ (reference sequence). Trimming removed 8 bases at V and 4 bases at J, with 17 bases between. In DNA, the CDR3 is TGTGCCAGCGGATCTTGGACAGAGGGCACCGGGGAGCTGTTTTTT. Its protein is CASGSWTEGTGELFF.

This clonotype was detected ten times or more. V is TRBV7-2 and J is TRBJ2-6; 7 bases fit TRBD1. V trimming: 4 bases; J trimming: 0 bases; junction bases outside the gene matches: 9. CDR3 size: 18 residues. Germline values: CDR1 SGHTA, CDR2 FQGNSA. CDR3 sequence: CASSYGQVHSSGANVLTF. The CDR3 DNA sequence: TGTGCCAGCAGCTACGGACAGGTTCACAGCTCTGGGGCCAACGTCCTGACTTTC.

This clonotype occurred many times. The rearrangement joins TRBV14 to TRBJ1-1; D might be TRBD1 (6 bases). There are 15 residues in the CDR3. Trimming took off 5 bases at V and 5 bases at J, with 18 bases between the two ends. Germline CDR1 reads SGHDN; CDR2 reads FVKESK. In DNA, the CDR3 is TGTGCCAGCAGCTTTCTGGGGGCAAGGCGGACTGAAGCTTTCTTT. Translated: CASSFLGARRTEAFF. Using reference TRBV14 and TRBJ1-1 for the parts outside the CDR3, the full variable domain is EAGVTQFPSHSVIEKGQTVTLRCDPISGHDNLYWYRRVMGKEIKFLLHFVKESKQDESGMPNNRFLAERTGGTYSTLKVQPAELEDSGVYFCASSFLGARRTEAFFGQGTRLTVV.

This rearrangement joins TRBV6-2 or TRBV6-3 to TRBJ2-7; D remains ambiguous. V shed 0 bases and J shed 5 bases, with 11 bases lying between them. Germline CDR1 and CDR2: MNHEY and SVGEGT. The CDR3 runs to 14 residues. The CDR3 region has the DNA TGTGCCAGCAGTTACTCGTTCTGGGCCCACGAGCAGTACTTC. As protein: CASSYSFWAHEQYF.

The chain uses TRBV5-1 and TRBJ2-3; TRBD2 matches 14 bases. The length of the CDR3 is 18 residues. Unmatched junction bases numbered 4, after V lost 0 bases and J lost 1 base. CDR1 is SGHRS, CDR2 YFSETQ, per germline. The CDR3 DNA sequence: TGCGCCAGCAGCTTGGGACTAGCGGGGGGGCAGGGCACAGATACGCAGTATTTT. It is translated as CASSLGLAGGQGTDTQYF.

This clonotype has a count of ten or more. This rearrangement joins TRBV7-9 to TRBJ1-1, with D perhaps matching TRBD1 (5 bases). The CDR3 is made up of 13 amino acids. Germline V CDR1 and CDR2: SEHNR, FQNEAQ (reference sequence). Trimming cost V 1 base and J 10 bases, with 13 bases left between them. The DNA for the CDR3 is TGTGCCAGCAGCTTAGGGTCAACAGGTGGAGCTTTCTTT. It specifies CASSLGSTGGAFF.

This clonotype was seen ten or more times. The chain recombines TRBV6-1 with TRBJ2-2; D remains unclear. CDR1 is MNHNS, CDR2 SASEGT, per germline. V lost 5 bases, J lost 5 bases, and 9 bases lay in between. The length of the CDR3 is 13 residues. CDR3 sequence reads: CASSPSWTGELFF. For the CDR3, the DNA is TGTGCCAGCAGTCCAAGCTGGACCGGGGAGCTGTTTTTT.

The sample holds many counts of this clonotype. V usage is TRBV11-1 and J usage is TRBJ1-6; no clear D. Trimming took off 1 base at V and 9 bases at J, with 13 bases between the two ends. The CDR3 contains 15 residues. The germline CDR1 and CDR2 sequences are SGHAT and FQDESV (reference sequence). CDR3: CASSLESGGISPLHF. The CDR3 nucleotides read TGTGCCAGCAGCTTAGAGTCGGGAGGAATTTCACCCCTCCACTTT.

This clonotype was recorded many times. The V call is TRBV2, the J call TRBJ2-2, with D unclear. The CDR3 consists of 16 residues. V dropped 7 bases and J dropped 5 bases, with 20 bases sitting between them. CDR1 SNHLY and CDR2 FYNNEI come from the germline V gene. The CDR3 here is CASTQRPGRITGELFF. As DNA, the CDR3 is TGTGCCAGCACTCAAAGGCCCGGACGGATAACCGGGGAGCTGTTTTTT.

This clonotype occurred many times. The chain joins TRBV7-9 to TRBJ2-6; 9 nucleotides align to TRBD1. The germline CDR1 and CDR2 sequences are SEHNR and FQNEAQ (reference sequence). The J segment lost 0 bases and the V segment lost 5 bases, leaving 8 bases of the junction unmatched. The CDR3 contains 18 residues. CDR3 nucleotide sequence: TGTGCCAGCAGCCCCCGGACAGGGGAAGGCTCTGGGGCCAACGTCCTGACTTTC. This translates into CASSPRTGEGSGANVLTF.

Comment on this clonotype: Being one base from a much bigger clone, this may be a read error. The chain employs TRBV28 and TRBJ1-2, with unresolved D. V was pared by 2 bases and J by 4 bases, with 5 bases between. Germline CDR1 is MDHEN and CDR2 is SYDVKM. The CDR3 loop spans 12 amino acids. The CDR3 DNA follows: TGTGCCAGCAGTTTAAGAAGCTATGGCTACACCTTC. It encodes CASSLRSYGYTF.

This clonotype was seen only once. The chain combines TRBV5-4 with TRBJ2-1; 11 bases match TRBD2. In germline, CDR1 is SGHNT, CDR2 YYREEE (reference sequence). This CDR3 has 16 residues. Trimming removed 4 bases from V and 6 bases from J; junction bases left unmatched: 9. CDR3 nucleotides: TGTGCCAGCAGCGTTGATACTAGCGGGAGTCCCAATGAGCAGTTCTTC. It specifies CASSVDTSGSPNEQFF.

The chain's CDR3 is CASSYSTGKLQENTEAFF. For the CDR3, the DNA is TGTGCCAGCAGTTACTCGACGGGTAAATTACAGGAGAACACTGAAGCTTTCTTT. The V and J genes are TRBV6-2 or TRBV6-3 and TRBJ1-1; possible D gene TRBD1, 5 bases. Germline loops: CDR1 MNHEY, CDR2 SVGEGT. The CDR3 covers 18 residues. The ends were cut back, 0 bases at V and 1 base at J, with 18 bases in the middle.

This clonotype was counted ten times or more. The chain has TRBV19 and TRBJ2-3; D remains ambiguous. This CDR3 is built from 14 residues. Trimming took 2 bases from V and 2 from J, leaving 8 bases between them. Germline CDR1 and CDR2: LNHDA and SQIVND (reference sequence). As DNA, the CDR3 is TGTGCCAGTAGTATAACCAGCGCCACAGATACGCAGTATTTT. Residues: CASSITSATDTQYF.

Ten or more counts support this clonotype. This chain joins TRBV6-6 and TRBJ2-1; possibly TRBD2 for D (5 bases). V was cut by 2 bases and J by 9 bases, with 14 bases left in between. Germline-derived CDR1 and CDR2 are MNHNY and SVGAGI (reference sequence). The CDR3 consists of 14 residues. This CDR3 is CASSYVERGGEQFF. Written as DNA, the CDR3 is TGTGCCAGCAGTTACGTCGAGCGAGGAGGTGAGCAGTTCTTC.

Written as DNA, the CDR3 is TGCACCTCTAGATTACGAGAAAAACTGTTTTTT. Protein product: CTSRLREKLFF. This rearrangement joins TRBV20-1 to TRBJ1-4; no definite D call. The CDR3 loop spans 11 amino acids. Germline V gene sequence: CDR1 DFQATT, CDR2 SNEGSKA (reference sequence).

In this sample, this clonotype turned up a few times. A read error may explain this, as a much larger clone is one base away. J is TRBJ1-3 and V is TRBV7-2; TRBD1 is a possible D gene (6 bases). The germline V gene encodes CDR1 SGHTA and CDR2 FQGNSA. CDR3 length equals 15 residues. V was cut by 6 bases and J by 0 bases, with 12 bases left in between. DNA of the CDR3: TGTGCCAGCAGACCTACAGGGAGCTCTGGAAACACCATATATTTT. Its translation: CASRPTGSSGNTIYF. Full variable domain (remainder filled in from reference TRBV7-2 and TRBJ1-3): GAGVSQSPSNKVTEKGKDVELRCDPISGHTALYWYRQSLGQGLEFLIYFQGNSAPDKSGLPSDRFSAERTGGSVSTLTIQRTQQEDSAVYLCASRPTGSSGNTIYFGEGSWLTVV.